A selection of T cell receptor beta chains follows, all from one sample in a study of graft-versus-host responses after intestinal transplantation. Assay used: immunoSEQ multiplex PCR; TCRdb lists only in-frame clones, some missing. The repertoire holds over 8,500 clones, with about a quarter as singletons. Sequenced here: alloreactive CD8+ T cells from a mixed lymphocyte reaction culture, sampled before transplantation. The receptors were sampled from a human patient who was an organ donor for intestinal transplantation. CDR3s include the opening cysteine and the closing phenylalanine or tryptophan. D genes are given only for firm matches. The size field is filled for only some rows; it gives once, few, many or a size class.

v_call	d_call	clone_size	j_call	cdr3_nt	cdr3_aa
TRBV13	-	-	TRBJ2-7	TGTGCCAGCAGCTTATTCCTGGGGGGGGCACCCTACGAGCAGTACTTC	CASSLFLGGAPYEQYF
TRBV5-4	-	medium-sized	TRBJ2-1	TGTGCCAGCAGCTTCTTCGGCGGCCGGGAATCCTACAATGAGCAGTTCTTC	CASSFFGGRESYNEQFF
TRBV4-3	-	-	TRBJ1-2	TGCGCCAGCAGCCTTAGGGTCGGGCACTATGGCTACACCTTC	CASSLRVGHYGYTF
TRBV6-5	TRBD1	once	TRBJ1-1	TGTGCCAGCAGCCGGACAGGGTTTGAAGCTTTCTTT	CASSRTGFEAFF
TRBV7-2	TRBD1	-	TRBJ1-2	TGTGCCAGCAGCTTAGGACAGGGATTTCCCTATGGCTACACCTTC	CASSLGQGFPYGYTF
TRBV6-5	-	few	TRBJ2-1	TGTGCCAGCAGTTACTCTCCCTCTTTGGGCGAGCAGTTCTTC	CASSYSPSLGEQFF
TRBV19	TRBD1	few	TRBJ1-1	TGTGCCAGCAGAACAGGGGGCTCTGAAGCTTTCTTT	CASRTGGSEAFF
TRBV4-3	TRBD1	-	TRBJ1-5	TGCGCCAGCAGCCAAGTGCAGGGGGGCCAGCCCCAGCATTTT	CASSQVQGGQPQHF
TRBV19	TRBD2	-	TRBJ2-7	TGTGCCAGTAGTATAGGCGGGAGCGGCTACGAGCAGTACTTC	CASSIGGSGYEQYF
TRBV15	TRBD1	-	TRBJ1-5	TGTGCCACCAGCAGAGAACCCCAGGGGGGACAGCCCCAGCATTTT	CATSREPQGGQPQHF
TRBV7-8	-	few	TRBJ2-7	TGTGCCAGCAGCAGTTCGGGGCAGGGCTTCTACGAGCAGTACTTC	CASSSSGQGFYEQYF
TRBV4-1	-	-	TRBJ2-7	TGCGCCAGCAGCCAAGTCGGGACAACCTACGAGCAGTACTTC	CASSQVGTTYEQYF
TRBV6-6	-	few	TRBJ1-1	TGTGCCAGCACCCCCAACACTGAAGCTTTCTTT	CASTPNTEAFF
TRBV27	-	medium-sized	TRBJ1-2	TGTGCCAGCAGTTTATCAGGGAACTATGGCTACACCTTC	CASSLSGNYGYTF
TRBV4-1	-	medium-sized	TRBJ2-7	TGCGCCAGCAGCCAAGATGTTACGGGGTACGAGCAGTACTTC	CASSQDVTGYEQYF
TRBV11-2	-	medium-sized	TRBJ2-7	TGTGCCAGCAGCTTAGAAGCTGGCTACGAGCAGTACTTC	CASSLEAGYEQYF
TRBV5-6	-	-	TRBJ2-1	TGTGCTAGCAGCCAGACTAGCAATGAGCAGTTCTTC	CASSQTSNEQFF
TRBV27	TRBD2	-	TRBJ2-2	TGTGCCAGCAGTTTATCGCGGGACTACCCCCTAGGGTTCGCCGGGGAGCTGTTTTTT	CASSLSRDYPLGFAGELFF
TRBV4-1	-	-	TRBJ1-1	TGCGCCAGCAACCGGAAGGAATTGGGCACTGAAGCTTTCTTT	CASNRKELGTEAFF
TRBV4-1	-	-	TRBJ2-7	TGCGCCAGCAGCTCCCATTTAGCGGATTCCTACGAGCAGTACTTC	CASSSHLADSYEQYF
TRBV6-5	-	once	TRBJ2-3	TGTGCCAGCAGTTATTCTTTATCGGGCGCCGATACGCAGTATTTT	CASSYSLSGADTQYF
TRBV6-5	-	-	TRBJ1-3	TGTGCCAGCAGTTACTCGGTGGATTCTGGAAACACCATATATTTT	CASSYSVDSGNTIYF
TRBV28	-	few	TRBJ2-7	TGTGCCAGCAGTTTAGGGGGGAACGAGCAGTACTTC	CASSLGGNEQYF
TRBV6-5	TRBD1	-	TRBJ2-1	TGTGCCAGCAGTTACGGACAGGGTGGAAATGAGCAGTTCTTC	CASSYGQGGNEQFF
TRBV7-9	TRBD1	-	TRBJ1-2	TGTGCCAGCAGCCCCGGACAGGGTAGTGGCTACACCTTC	CASSPGQGSGYTF
TRBV5-6	-	few	TRBJ2-5	TGTGCCAGCAGCTTGGACTCTAGCGCATCCCTCGGGGAGACCCAGTACTTC	CASSLDSSASLGETQYF
TRBV27	TRBD2	few	TRBJ2-2	TGTGCCAGCAGGACACACGGGAGGGGGAACACCGGGGAGCTGTTTTTT	CASRTHGRGNTGELFF
TRBV5-4	-	-	TRBJ2-6	TGTGCCAGCAGCTTGGAAGGCTCTGGGGCCAACGTCCTGACTTTC	CASSLEGSGANVLTF
TRBV7-1	TRBD1	-	TRBJ1-2	TGTGCCAGCAGCAGAGATCAGGGGGGCCCAGTCTATGGCTACACCTTC	CASSRDQGGPVYGYTF
TRBV27	TRBD2	-	TRBJ2-7	TGTGCCAGCAGCCAAGATAGCGGGACCTACGAGCAGTACTTC	CASSQDSGTYEQYF
TRBV4-3	-	-	TRBJ2-7	TGCGCCAGCAGCCAAGATGATGGTAGCAGCCCTTCCCTTGGCACCTACGAGCAGTACTTC	CASSQDDGSSPSLGTYEQYF
TRBV5-4	-	medium-sized	TRBJ2-7	TGTGCCAGCAGCTTGGGAACAGGTACCTACGAGCAGTACTTC	CASSLGTGTYEQYF
TRBV2	TRBD2	few	TRBJ2-2	TGTGCCAGCAGCCATGTTTGGACTAGCGGGGGGGCCGACACCGGGGAGCTGTTTTTT	CASSHVWTSGGADTGELFF
TRBV27	-	-	TRBJ1-2	TGTGCCAGCAGGACCCTCAACTATGGCTACACCTTC	CASRTLNYGYTF
TRBV11-3	TRBD2	few	TRBJ2-7	TGTGCCAGCAGCTACCCCGGGACTAGCGGACCCCACGAGCAGTACTTC	CASSYPGTSGPHEQYF
TRBV28	-	few	TRBJ2-2	TGTGCCAGCAGTTCGACGGGACTCAACACCGGGGAGCTGTTTTTT	CASSSTGLNTGELFF
TRBV7-9	TRBD1	few	TRBJ1-6	TGTGCCAGCAGCTTAGCTGGACAGGACTATAATTCACCCCTCCACTTT	CASSLAGQDYNSPLHF
TRBV6-5	-	few	TRBJ2-7	TGTGCCAGCAGTGAGTATCCCTACGAGCAGTACTTC	CASSEYPYEQYF
TRBV6-5	TRBD2	-	TRBJ2-1	TGTGCCAGCAGTTGGGGGACTAGCGGGTGTTTGAATGAGCAGTTCTTC	CASSWGTSGCLNEQFF
TRBV25-1	-	-	TRBJ1-1	TGTGCCAGCAGTGAACGGTGGGGTAGGGCTGAAGCTTTCTTT	CASSERWGRAEAFF
TRBV4-3	-	-	TRBJ1-1	TGCGCCAGCAGCCAAAAACAGGGCATGAACACTGAAGCTTTCTTT	CASSQKQGMNTEAFF
TRBV14	TRBD1	few	TRBJ1-2	TGTGCCAGCAGCCAGACCGGGACAGGGTTCCCTTATGGCTACACCTTC	CASSQTGTGFPYGYTF
TRBV4-3	-	-	TRBJ2-5	TGCGCCAGCAGCCAAGATCGGGGGCGCAGTGAGACCCAGTACTTC	CASSQDRGRSETQYF
TRBV4-1	TRBD1	-	TRBJ2-7	TGCGCCAGCAGCCAACAAGGACAGGATCGAACCTACGAGCAGTACTTC	CASSQQGQDRTYEQYF
TRBV7-8	TRBD2	-	TRBJ2-5	TGTGCCAGCAGCCCTTGGACTAGCGGGGCTCAAGAGACCCAGTACTTC	CASSPWTSGAQETQYF
TRBV5-3	-	-	TRBJ2-7	TGTGCCAGCAGCTTGGAGGGGGCGCAGTACGAGCAGTACTTC	CASSLEGAQYEQYF
TRBV6-5	-	-	TRBJ1-2	TGTGCCAGCAGTTACCCACGGGGGGATGGCTACACCTTC	CASSYPRGDGYTF
TRBV5-4	-	few	TRBJ1-2	TGTGCCAGCAGCTTGCGGGACCTCGCTAACTATGGCTACACCTTC	CASSLRDLANYGYTF
TRBV7-8	TRBD2	few	TRBJ2-7	TGTGCCAGCAGCGAGAAATTTAGCGGGAGTGTCTTTTACGAGCAGTACTTC	CASSEKFSGSVFYEQYF
TRBV4-1	TRBD2	-	TRBJ2-7	TGCGCCAGCAGCCAAGAGATGACTAGCGGGAGTCTCTACGAGCAGTACTTC	CASSQEMTSGSLYEQYF
TRBV4-2	-	-	TRBJ1-2	TGTGCCAGCAGCCAAGATCTAGGGGGGCGGGATGGCTACACCTTC	CASSQDLGGRDGYTF
TRBV7-2	-	-	TRBJ2-3	TGTGCCAGCAGCTCCTTCCAAGATCCCGCAGATACGCAGTATTTT	CASSSFQDPADTQYF
TRBV4-3	-	-	TRBJ1-2	TGCGCCAGCAGCCAAGAAAGTCAGGGCTATGGCTACACCTTC	CASSQESQGYGYTF
TRBV4-3	-	few	TRBJ2-7	TGCGCCAGCAGCCAATATGACAATACCTACGAGCAGTACTTC	CASSQYDNTYEQYF